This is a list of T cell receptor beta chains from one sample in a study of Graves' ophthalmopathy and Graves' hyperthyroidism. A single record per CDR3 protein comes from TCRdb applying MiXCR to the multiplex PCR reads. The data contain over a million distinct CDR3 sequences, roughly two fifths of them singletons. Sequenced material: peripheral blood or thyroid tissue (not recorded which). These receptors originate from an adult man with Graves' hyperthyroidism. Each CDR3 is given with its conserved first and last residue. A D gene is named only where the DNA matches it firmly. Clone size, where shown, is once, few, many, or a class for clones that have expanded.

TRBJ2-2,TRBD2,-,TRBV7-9,CASSLMSGRLELFF,TGTGCCAGCAGCCTCATGAGCGGGAGATTGGAGCTGTTTTTT
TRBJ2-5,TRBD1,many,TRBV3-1,CASSPGRTGGRETQYF,TGTGCCAGCAGCCCTGGGCGGACAGGGGGCCGTGAGACCCAGTACTTC
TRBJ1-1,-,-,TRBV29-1,CSGTNTEAFF,TGCAGTGGGACGAACACTGAAGCTTTCTTT
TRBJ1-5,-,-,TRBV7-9,CASSPGPLVNQPQHF,TGTGCCAGCAGCCCCGGACCCCTCGTCAATCAGCCCCAGCATTTT
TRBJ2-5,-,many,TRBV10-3,CAISSGKEETQYF,TGTGCCATCAGCTCCGGGAAGGAAGAGACCCAGTACTTC
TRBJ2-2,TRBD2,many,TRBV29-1,CSVARASGGPGELFF,TGCAGCGTTGCCCGTGCGAGCGGGGGGCCCGGGGAGCTGTTTTTT
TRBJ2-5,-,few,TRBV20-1,CSARHGPISGTQYF,TGCAGTGCCCGCCATGGTCCTATAAGCGGGACCCAGTACTTC
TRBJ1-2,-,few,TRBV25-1,CANEGDWGHGYTF,TGTGCCAACGAGGGGGATTGGGGGCATGGCTACACCTTC
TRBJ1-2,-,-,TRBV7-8,CASSSRVTNSGNTF,TGTGCCAGCAGCTCCAGGGTTACAAACTCTGGAAACACCTTC
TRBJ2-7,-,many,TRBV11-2,CASSFGGFAQYF,TGTGCCAGCAGCTTTGGGGGATTCGCGCAGTACTTC
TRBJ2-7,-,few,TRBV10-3,CAISGTSYERYF,TGTGCCATCAGTGGAACCTCCTACGAGCGGTACTTC
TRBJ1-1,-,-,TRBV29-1,CSGRGGPGHGLVNTEAFF,TGCAGCGGCCGTGGGGGTCCGGGACACGGCCTCGTGAACACTGAAGCTTTCTTT
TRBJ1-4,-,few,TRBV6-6,CASSYDGPLATNEKLFF,TGTGCCAGCAGTTACGATGGTCCCCTTGCAACTAATGAAAAACTGTTTTTT
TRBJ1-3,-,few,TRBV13,CASSSQSSGNTIYF,TGTGCCAGCAGCTCACAGAGTTCTGGAAACACCATATATTTT
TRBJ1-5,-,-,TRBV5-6,CASSLQDLGNQPQHF,TGTGCCAGCAGCTTGCAAGACCTAGGCAATCAGCCCCAGCATTTT
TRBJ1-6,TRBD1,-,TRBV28,CASSAPWTGPPLHF,TGTGCCAGCAGTGCCCCCTGGACAGGACCACCCCTCCACTTT
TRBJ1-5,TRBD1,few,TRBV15,CATSHRQGITPQHF,TGTGCCACCAGCCATCGACAGGGGATAACGCCCCAGCATTTT
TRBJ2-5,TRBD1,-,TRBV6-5,CASSYSQGARQETQYF,TGTGCCAGCAGTTACTCACAGGGGGCGAGGCAAGAGACCCAGTACTTC
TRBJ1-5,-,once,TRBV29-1,CSLAAQGNQPQHF,TGCAGCTTAGCTGCACAGGGAAATCAGCCCCAGCATTTT
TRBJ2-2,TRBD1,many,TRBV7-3,CASSSTGDTGELFF,TGTGCCAGCAGCTCGACAGGGGACACCGGGGAGCTGTTTTTT
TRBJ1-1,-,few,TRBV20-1,CSAYPSGFMNTEAFF,TGCAGTGCTTACCCTTCTGGGTTCATGAACACTGAAGCTTTCTTT
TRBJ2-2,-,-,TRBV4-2,CASGREARDTGELFF,TGTGCCAGCGGCAGAGAAGCGCGTGACACCGGGGAGCTGTTTTTT
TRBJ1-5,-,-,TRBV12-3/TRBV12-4,CASMRTRGYQPQHF,TGTGCCAGCATGAGAACTAGGGGGTATCAGCCCCAGCATTTT
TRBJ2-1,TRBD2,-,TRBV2,CASKTSGRNKQFF,TGTGCCAGCAAGACTAGCGGGAGGAATAAGCAGTTCTTC
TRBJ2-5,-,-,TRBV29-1,CSVAVGLKETQYF,TGCAGCGTTGCGGTGGGGTTAAAAGAGACCCAGTACTTC
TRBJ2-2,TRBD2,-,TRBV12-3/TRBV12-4,CASSLAGGRLGAGELFF,TGTGCCAGCAGTCTAGCGGGGGGCAGGTTGGGGGCCGGGGAGCTGTTTTTT
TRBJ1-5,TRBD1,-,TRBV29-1,CSGQGGQPQHF,TGCAGCGGACAGGGGGGTCAGCCCCAGCATTTT
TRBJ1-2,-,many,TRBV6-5,CASSYEGGPANYGYTF,TGTGCCAGCAGTTACGAGGGGGGTCCAGCTAACTATGGCTACACCTTC
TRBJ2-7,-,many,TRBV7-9,CASSFSIGAPYEQYF,TGTGCCAGCAGCTTCTCAATCGGTGCCCCCTACGAGCAGTACTTC
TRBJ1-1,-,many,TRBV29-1,CSGGQTNTEAFF,TGCAGCGGCGGACAGACAAACACTGAAGCTTTCTTT